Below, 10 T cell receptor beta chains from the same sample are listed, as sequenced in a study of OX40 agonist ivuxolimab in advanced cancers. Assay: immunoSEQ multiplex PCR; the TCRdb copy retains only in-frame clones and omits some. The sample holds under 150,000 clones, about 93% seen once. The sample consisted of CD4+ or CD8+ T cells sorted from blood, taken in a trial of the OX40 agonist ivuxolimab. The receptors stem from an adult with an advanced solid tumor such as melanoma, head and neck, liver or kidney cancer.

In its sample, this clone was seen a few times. CDR3 residues: CASGRNSPLHF. The CDR3 DNA sequence: TGTGCCAGCGGGCGGAATTCACCCCTCCACTTT. The J gene is TRBJ1-6, the V gene TRBV6-5; the D is unclear. V was shortened by 8 bases and J by 7 bases, with 6 bases between the two germline ends. There are 11 residues in the CDR3. Germline V lookup: CDR1 MNHEY, CDR2 SVGAGI.

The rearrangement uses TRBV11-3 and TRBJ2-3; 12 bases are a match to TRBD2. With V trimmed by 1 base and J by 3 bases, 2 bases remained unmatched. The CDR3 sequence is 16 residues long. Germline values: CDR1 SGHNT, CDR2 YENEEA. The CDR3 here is CASSLVTSGGTDTQYF. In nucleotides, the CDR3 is TGTGCCAGCAGCTTAGTGACTAGCGGGGGAACAGATACGCAGTATTTT. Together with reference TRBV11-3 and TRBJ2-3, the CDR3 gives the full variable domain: EAGVVQSPRYKIIEKKQPVAFWCNPISGHNTLYWYLQNLGQGPELLIRYENEEAVDDSQLPKDRFSAERLKGVDSTLKIQPAELGDSAVYLCASSLVTSGGTDTQYFGPGTRLTVL.

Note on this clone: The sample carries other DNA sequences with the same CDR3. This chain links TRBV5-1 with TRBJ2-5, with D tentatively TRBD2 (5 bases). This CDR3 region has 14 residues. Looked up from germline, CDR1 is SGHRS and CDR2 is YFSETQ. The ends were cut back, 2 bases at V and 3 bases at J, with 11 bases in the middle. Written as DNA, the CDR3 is TGCGCCAGCAGCTTAGAGGGAAGGGAAGAGACCCAGTACTTC. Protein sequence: CASSLEGREETQYF.

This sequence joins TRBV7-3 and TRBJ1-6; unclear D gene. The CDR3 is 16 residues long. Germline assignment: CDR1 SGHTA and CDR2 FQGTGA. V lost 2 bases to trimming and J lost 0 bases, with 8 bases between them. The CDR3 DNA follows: TGTGCCAGCAGCTTAGTTGGGAGCTCCTATAATTCACCCCTCCACTTT. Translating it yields CASSLVGSSYNSPLHF.

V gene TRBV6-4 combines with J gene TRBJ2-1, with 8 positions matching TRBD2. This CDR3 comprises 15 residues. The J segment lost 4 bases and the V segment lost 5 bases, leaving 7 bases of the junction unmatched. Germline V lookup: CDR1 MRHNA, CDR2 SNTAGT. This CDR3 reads CASSTGTSGYNEQFF. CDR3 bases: TGTGCCAGCAGTACCGGGACTAGTGGGTACAATGAGCAGTTCTTC.

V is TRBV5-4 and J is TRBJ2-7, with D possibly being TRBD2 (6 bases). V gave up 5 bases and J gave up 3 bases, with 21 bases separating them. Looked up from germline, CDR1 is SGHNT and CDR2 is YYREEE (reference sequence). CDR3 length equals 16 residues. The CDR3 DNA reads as TGTGCCAGCAGTTTGAGCGCGGGACGCCAGGACTACGAGCAGTACTTC. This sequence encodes CASSLSAGRQDYEQYF.

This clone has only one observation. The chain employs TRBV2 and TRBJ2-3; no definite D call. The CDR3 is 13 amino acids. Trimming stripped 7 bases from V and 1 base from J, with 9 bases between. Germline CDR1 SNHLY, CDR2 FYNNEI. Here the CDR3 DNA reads TGTGCCAGCACCGCCCAGGGCACAGATACGCAGTATTTT. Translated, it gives CASTAQGTDTQYF.

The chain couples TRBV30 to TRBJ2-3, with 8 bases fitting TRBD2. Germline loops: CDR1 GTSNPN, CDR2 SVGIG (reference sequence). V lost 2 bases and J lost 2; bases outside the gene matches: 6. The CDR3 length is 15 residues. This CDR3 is CAWSRTGGFTDTQYF. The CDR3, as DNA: TGTGCCTGGAGTCGTACGGGGGGGTTCACAGATACGCAGTATTTT.

DNA of the CDR3: TGTGCCAGCTCCTCCGGGGTGCCAGCCATTCGGGAGCCCCAGCATTTT. Translating it yields CASSSGVPAIREPQHF. The J gene is TRBJ1-5, the V gene TRBV18, with D unresolved. Germline CDR1 KGHSH, CDR2 LQKENI. This CDR3 has 16 amino acids. The V end was cut by 6 bases, the J end by 8 bases, with 23 bases between.

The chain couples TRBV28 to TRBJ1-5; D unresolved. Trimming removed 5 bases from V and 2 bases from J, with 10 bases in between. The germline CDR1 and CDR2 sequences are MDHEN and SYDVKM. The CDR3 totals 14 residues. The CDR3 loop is CASSLLSGNQPQHF. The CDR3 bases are TGTGCCAGCAGTCTCCTCTCGGGCAATCAGCCCCAGCATTTT.